These 30 T cell receptor beta chains were all obtained from the same sample, sequenced in a study of cytotoxic CD8 clonotypes in ibrutinib-treated CLL. The protocol was immunoSEQ multiplex PCR, while the TCRdb copy is restricted to in-frame clones and leaves out a portion. The table lists about 89,000 clones, around 73% of them singletons, with about 29% in the top ten. This specimen consisted of PBMCs, obtained after 12 months of ibrutinib treatment. The receptors were sampled from a human donor with chronic lymphocytic leukemia.

This chain joins TRBV11-3 and TRBJ2-7; D is ambiguous. Trimming removed 3 bases at V and 0 bases at J, with 12 bases between. This CDR3 has 15 amino acids. Germline lookup yields CDR1 SGHNT and CDR2 YENEEA. The CDR3: CASSLTGSDSYEQYF. DNA of the CDR3: TGTGCCAGCAGCTTGACTGGCAGTGACTCCTACGAGCAGTACTTC.

This chain connects TRBV7-3 to TRBJ2-2, with no clear D. Per germline, CDR1 SGHTA and CDR2 FQGTGA. CDR3 length: 13 residues. Trimming shortened V by 5 bases and J by 4 bases, and 8 bases separated the two germline ends. The CDR3 here is CASSRAITGELFF. The CDR3 DNA is TGTGCCAGCAGCCGGGCTATCACCGGGGAGCTGTTTTTT.

This clone was found once. The J gene is TRBJ2-7, the V gene TRBV11-2; tentative D call: TRBD2 (7 bases). Deletions cut 0 bases from V and 6 bases from J, with 21 bases between. The CDR3 is 17 residues long. Per germline, CDR1 SGHAT and CDR2 FQNNGV. The CDR3 DNA follows: TGTGCCAGCAGCTTAGAGGCCTATGGGGGGGGCCAAGTCGAGCAGTACTTC. Its translation: CASSLEAYGGGQVEQYF.

In the case of this clone: The same CDR3 also results from other DNA sequences found in this sample. The J gene is TRBJ2-7, the V gene TRBV5-1; TRBD1 matches at 9 bases. Germline V gene data show CDR1 as SGHRS and CDR2 as YFSETQ. The trim removed 3 bases at V and 4 bases at J, leaving 5 bases unmatched. The CDR3 has 14 residues. CDR3 coding DNA: TGCGCCAGCAGCTCTACAGGGGGCACGTACGAGCAGTACTTC. This sequence encodes CASSSTGGTYEQYF. Based on the CDR3 plus reference TRBV5-1 and TRBJ2-7, the full variable domain is KAGVTQTPRYLIKTRGQQVTLSCSPISGHRSVSWYQQTPGQGLQFLFEYFSETQRNKGNFPGRFSGRQFSNSRSEMNVSTLELGDSALYLCASSSTGGTYEQYFGPGTRLTVT.

This chain links TRBV11-3 with TRBJ1-4; D gene ambiguous. The CDR3 totals 12 residues. Trimming removed 3 bases at V and 13 bases at J, with 12 bases between. Germline V gene lookup returns CDR1 SGHNT and CDR2 YENEEA. The CDR3: CASSFPGKGLFF. The CDR3 DNA reads as TGTGCCAGCAGCTTTCCCGGGAAAGGACTGTTTTTT.

The rearrangement links TRBV30 to TRBJ2-3, with D perhaps TRBD1 (6 bases). The germline V gene encodes CDR1 GTSNPN and CDR2 SVGIG (reference sequence). Trimming removed 2 bases from V and 5 bases from J, with 23 bases in between. This CDR3 is 17 amino acids long. Here the CDR3 DNA reads TGTGCCTGGAGTCCCCGGGGAGAAGGGAGAGGGGGAGATACGCAGTATTTT. It codes for CAWSPRGEGRGGDTQYF.

V and J are TRBV6-6 and TRBJ2-3, with D possibly TRBD1 on 5 matching bases. CDR1 MNHNY and CDR2 SVGAGI come from the germline V gene (reference sequence). The V end lost 3 bases, the J end lost 2 bases, and 9 bases lay between the germline ends. The length of the CDR3 is 14 residues. The CDR3 here is CASSYGASTDTQYF. CDR3 coding DNA: TGTGCCAGCAGTTATGGGGCTTCCACAGATACGCAGTATTTT.

The chain has TRBV29-1 and TRBJ2-5; D possibly corresponds to TRBD1 (6 bases). In germline, CDR1 is SQVTM, CDR2 ANQGSEA. Trimming stripped 8 bases from V and 5 bases from J, with 15 bases between. This CDR3 has 12 amino acids. The CDR3 loop reads CSQGTGKETQYF. CDR3 in DNA: TGCAGCCAAGGAACAGGGAAGGAGACCCAGTACTTC.

This chain joins TRBV2 and TRBJ2-5; 15 bases are shared with TRBD2. Germline-derived CDR1 and CDR2 are SNHLY and FYNNEI. This CDR3 is 18 amino acids long. V dropped 5 bases and J dropped 6; count of bases not matched to a gene: 13. The CDR3 coding sequence is TGTGCCAGCAGTACCTCCGGGACTAGCGGGGGGCCGCGCCAGACCCAGTACTTC. Its translation: CASSTSGTSGGPRQTQYF.

The chain uses TRBV5-6 and TRBJ1-6; tentative D call: TRBD1 (5 bases). Per the germline V gene, CDR1 is SGHDT and CDR2 is YYEEEE. V shed 0 bases and J shed 6 bases, with 7 bases lying between them. CDR3 length equals 14 residues. The DNA for the CDR3 is TGTGCCAGCAGCTTGGGCCAGGGTAATTCACCCCTCCACTTT. Encoded protein: CASSLGQGNSPLHF. Full variable domain (remainder filled in from reference TRBV5-6 and TRBJ1-6): DAGVTQSPTHLIKTRGQQVTLRCSPKSGHDTVSWYQQALGQGPQFIFQYYEEEERQRGNFPDRFSGHQFPNYSSELNVNALLLGDSALYLCASSLGQGNSPLHFGNGTRLTVT.

V is TRBV6-6 and J is TRBJ1-5, with 8 nucleotides matching TRBD1. Per germline, CDR1 MNHNY and CDR2 SVGAGI (reference sequence). Trimming at V came to 6 bases and at J to 4 bases, leaving 2 bases not matched to a gene. The length of the CDR3 is 13 residues. The CDR3 is CASRDRGNQPQHF. The CDR3 coding sequence is TGTGCCAGCAGAGACAGGGGTAATCAGCCCCAGCATTTT.

This clone occurred many times. The chain joins TRBV6-5 to TRBJ1-1, with D tentatively TRBD1 (5 bases). V lost 5 bases to trimming and J lost 0 bases, with 13 bases between them. This CDR3 is 15 amino acids long. Germline loops: CDR1 MNHEY, CDR2 SVGAGI. Here the CDR3 reads CASSPGAGLNTEAFF. CDR3 sequence (DNA): TGTGCCAGCAGTCCCGGGGCAGGACTGAACACTGAAGCTTTCTTT.

The chain recombines TRBV5-6 with TRBJ1-2; the D gene is possibly TRBD1 (6 bases). The CDR3 consists of 16 residues. Deletions cut 4 bases from V and 0 bases from J, with 16 bases between. Germline CDR1 reads SGHDT; CDR2 reads YYEEEE. CDR3 in DNA: TGTGCCAGCAGCCATACTTGGACAGCTCCTAACTATGGCTACACCTTC. This encodes CASSHTWTAPNYGYTF.

The chain recombines TRBV5-1 with TRBJ2-3; D not certain. Per the germline V gene, CDR1 is SGHRS and CDR2 is YFSETQ. V dropped 2 bases and J dropped 0 bases, with 13 bases sitting between them. CDR3 size: 16 residues. In nucleotides, the CDR3 is TGCGCCAGCAGCTTATCCGAGACGTCTAGCACAGATACGCAGTATTTT. This codes for CASSLSETSSTDTQYF.

The rearrangement uses TRBV18 and TRBJ2-7; TRBD1 or TRBD2 may be the D gene (6 bases each). The V end lost 6 bases, the J end lost 1 base, and 19 bases lay between the germline ends. Germline CDR1 KGHSH, CDR2 LQKENI. The CDR3 contains 16 residues. Here the CDR3 DNA reads TGTGCCAGCTCGCTCCAAGGGGGGCCACAATCCTACGAGCAGTACTTC. The encoded protein is CASSLQGGPQSYEQYF.

The chain carries TRBV6-6 and TRBJ1-3; D gene ambiguous. Germline CDR1 reads MNHNY; CDR2 reads SVGAGI (reference sequence). Between the trimmed V and J ends, which lost 0 bases and 4 bases, there was a span of 10 bases. This CDR3 contains 15 residues. The CDR3 sequence is CASSYSSRGGNTIYF. CDR3 DNA: TGTGCCAGCAGTTACTCTTCAAGAGGAGGAAACACCATATATTTT.

The genes are TRBV19 and TRBJ2-7; weak D call: TRBD2 (5 bases). CDR3 length: 14 amino acids. Germline CDR1 is LNHDA and CDR2 is SQIVND (reference sequence). Trimming took off 5 bases at V and 2 bases at J, with 13 bases between the two ends. The CDR3 sequence: CASSSGTNTYEQYF. The CDR3, as DNA: TGTGCCAGTAGTTCGGGAACAAATACCTACGAGCAGTACTTC. Variable domain in full (rest from reference TRBV19 and TRBJ2-7): DGGITQSPKYLFRKEGQNVTLSCEQNLNHDAMYWYRQDPGQGLRLIYYSQIVNDFQKGDIAEGYSVSREKKESFPLTVTSAQKNPTAFYLCASSSGTNTYEQYFGPGTRLTVT.

V gene TRBV28 combines with J gene TRBJ2-4; the D is unclear. Germline V gene lookup returns CDR1 MDHEN and CDR2 SYDVKM. V was clipped by 2 bases and J by 6 bases, with 5 bases between them. This CDR3 is 12 amino acids long. CDR3 sequence reads: CASSLPRNIQYF. CDR3 DNA: TGTGCCAGCAGTTTACCAAGAAACATTCAGTACTTC.

In nucleotides, the CDR3 is TGTGCCAGCAGGGGAGGTTTGGGTGAAAAACTGTTTTTT. This translates into CASRGGLGEKLFF. The rearrangement links TRBV6-5 to TRBJ1-4, with unresolved D. CDR1 and CDR2 from the germline V gene are MNHEY and SVGAGI. CDR3 length: 13 residues. V lost 6 bases to trimming and J lost 7 bases, with 12 bases between them.

On this clone: A much larger clone lies a single base off, so this may be a read error. This rearrangement joins TRBV4-2 to TRBJ2-1; D gene ambiguous. The CDR3 runs 13 residues. With 0 bases removed from V and 6 bases from J, the gap between germline ends came to 6 bases. In germline, CDR1 is LGHNA, CDR2 YNFKEQ. CDR3 in amino acids: CASSQDYLNEQFF. CDR3 nucleotides: TGTGCCAGCAGCCAAGATTATCTCAATGAGCAGTTCTTC.

This clone has at least ten counts. The chain combines TRBV5-4 with TRBJ1-2, with D unresolved. From germline, CDR1 is SGHNT and CDR2 YYREEE (reference sequence). V was trimmed by 7 bases and J by 0 bases, leaving 10 bases between them. The CDR3 covers 13 residues. CDR3 DNA sequence: TGTGCCAGCGCTGGGCCAGCTAACTATGGCTACACCTTC. It translates to CASAGPANYGYTF.

For the CDR3, the DNA is TGCAGCGTTACCTCGAGCGGGGAGAGCACAGATACGCAGTATTTT. Translated: CSVTSSGESTDTQYF. This chain connects TRBV29-1 to TRBJ2-3; TRBD2 matches 7 bases. The germline CDR1 and CDR2 sequences are SQVTM and ANQGSEA. The junction had 8 bases not matched to a gene; V was cut back by 5 bases and J by 0 bases. The CDR3 length is 15 residues.

The rearrangement joins TRBV10-3 to TRBJ2-7; 7 nucleotides agree with TRBD1. After removal of 3 bases from V and 1 base from J, the junction contained 9 bases not matched to a gene. The length of the CDR3 is 16 residues. CDR1 and CDR2 from the germline V gene are ENHRY and SYGVKD. The CDR3 bases are TGTGCCATCAGTGAACAGGGGTCCGCAATTTCCTACGAGCAGTACTTC. Amino acids: CAISEQGSAISYEQYF.

V gene TRBV7-9 combines with J gene TRBJ1-1; tentative D call: TRBD1 (6 bases). Germline assignment: CDR1 SEHNR and CDR2 FQNEAQ (reference sequence). There are 15 residues in the CDR3. Trimming pared 4 bases from V and 1 base from J, leaving 13 bases between. The CDR3 loop reads CASSYAGTQNTEAFF. Here the CDR3 DNA reads TGTGCCAGCAGCTACGCCGGGACACAGAACACTGAAGCTTTCTTT.

This chain joins TRBV12-5 and TRBJ2-5, with 10 bases matching TRBD2. Germline V gene data show CDR1 as LGHNT and CDR2 as FRNRAP. The CDR3 is 16 residues long. V shed 4 bases, J shed 2 bases, and the junction held 7 bases outside the gene matches. The CDR3 bases are TGTGCTAGTGGTTCTCAGCGGGGGGGCAAACAAGAGACCCAGTACTTC. Its protein product is CASGSQRGGKQETQYF.

The V gene is TRBV5-1, the J gene TRBJ2-1; 8 nucleotides align to TRBD1. The CDR3 is 13 residues long. V was pared by 4 bases and J by 5 bases, with 2 bases of the junction left unmatched. Looked up from germline, CDR1 is SGHRS and CDR2 is YFSETQ. The CDR3 is CASSPGQDNEQFF. The CDR3 coding sequence is TGCGCCAGCAGCCCGGGACAGGACAATGAGCAGTTCTTC.

J is TRBJ2-7 and V is TRBV6-6; D may be TRBD1 (6 bases). The CDR3 has 14 residues. Trimming removed 4 bases at V and 3 bases at J, with 13 bases between. Per germline, CDR1 MNHNY and CDR2 SVGAGI (reference sequence). The CDR3 nucleotides are TGTGCCAGCAGTTCCCCCTCGGACAGCTACGAGCAGTACTTC. It yields the protein CASSSPSDSYEQYF.

The V call is TRBV11-2, the J call TRBJ2-3, with 8 bases aligning to TRBD1. The CDR3 extends over 12 amino acids. The germline gives CDR1 SGHAT, CDR2 FQNNGV. V lost 6 bases and J lost 13; bases outside the gene matches: 9. This CDR3 reads CASRRGQGWEYF. The DNA for the CDR3 is TGTGCCAGCAGACGAGGACAGGGTTGGGAGTATTTT.

This clone has just a few counts. This chain joins TRBV2 and TRBJ2-5; 7 nucleotides align to TRBD2. The length of the CDR3 is 15 residues. Germline-derived CDR1 and CDR2 are SNHLY and FYNNEI. V lost 7 bases and J lost 5; bases outside the gene matches: 13. CDR3 protein: CASIYPLAGGETQYF. CDR3 nucleotides: TGTGCCAGCATCTACCCCTTAGCGGGCGGGGAGACCCAGTACTTC.

This clone came up a few times. The chain uses TRBV5-4 and TRBJ1-2; no clear D. The V gene's germline CDR1 is SGHNT and CDR2 YYREEE (reference sequence). The germline V and J ends were trimmed by 1 base and 1 base, with 5 bases remaining between them. This CDR3 has 13 amino acids. In DNA, the CDR3 is TGTGCCAGCAGCTTGCTGAATAACTATGGCTACACCTTC. Its translation: CASSLLNNYGYTF.